One sample yielded the 9 T cell receptor beta chains listed below, sequenced in a study of blood T cell repertoires in COVID-19. Sequenced by immunoSEQ multiplex PCR; TCRdb stores in-frame clones only, minus some. The sample gives tens of thousands of clones, around 88% of which show up once; approximately 3.3% is in the top ten. Sample: peripheral blood. Receptor source: a human donor in a cohort sampled during active COVID-19.

The V call is TRBV18, the J call TRBJ1-1, with TRBD1 matching over 8 bases. The CDR3 runs 15 residues. V shed 1 base and J 4 bases; nucleotides not matched to a gene: 5. Germline CDR1 reads KGHSH; CDR2 reads LQKENI. The CDR3 spells CASSPQTGVGTEAFF. The CDR3 DNA follows: TGTGCCAGCTCACCACAGACAGGGGTTGGCACTGAAGCTTTCTTT.

The chain combines TRBV6-5 with TRBJ2-6; TRBD1 matches 8 bases. Germline V gene data show CDR1 as MNHEY and CDR2 as SVGAGI. The CDR3 sequence is 15 residues long. V shed 6 bases, J shed 5 bases, and the junction held 6 bases outside the gene matches. The CDR3 DNA is TGTGCCAGCAGCGCAGGGGGCATGTGGGCCAACGTCCTGACTTTC. This codes for CASSAGGMWANVLTF.

The chain couples TRBV27 to TRBJ1-6; TRBD1 matches at 7 bases. The CDR3 is made up of 13 amino acids. The V gene end was trimmed by 4 bases and the J gene end by 12 bases; junction bases not matched to a gene: 6. Looked up from germline, CDR1 is MNHEY and CDR2 is SMNVEV (reference sequence). The CDR3 DNA reads TGTGCCAGCAGTTCCAGACAGGGTATACCCCTCCACTTT. It is translated as CASSSRQGIPLHF.

The V and J genes are TRBV7-2 and TRBJ2-3, with 8 bases fitting TRBD1. The germline CDR1 and CDR2 sequences are SGHTA and FQGNSA. The CDR3 sequence is 15 residues long. Germline trimming cut 2 bases from V and 4 bases from J; bases unmatched to any gene: 5. CDR3 nucleotide sequence: TGTGCCAGCAGCTTATCGAACAGGGGGTCAGATACGCAGTATTTT. As protein: CASSLSNRGSDTQYF.

This chain links TRBV10-2 with TRBJ2-3, with 13 bases fitting TRBD2. This CDR3 has 15 residues. Germline V gene sequence: CDR1 WSHSY, CDR2 SAAADI. Trimming at V came to 6 bases and at J to 6 bases, leaving 6 bases not matched to a gene. The CDR3 sequence: CASSLTSGGVDTQYF. DNA of the CDR3: TGCGCCAGCAGCCTTACTAGCGGGGGGGTGGATACGCAGTATTTT.

This clone was observed a handful of times. V gene TRBV3-1 (or the pseudogene TRBV3-2) combines with J gene TRBJ2-7; 9 bases align to TRBD1. V lost 4 bases, J lost 4 bases, and 2 bases stayed unmatched. CDR1 and CDR2 (germline): LGHDT, YNNKEL (reference sequence). The CDR3 runs 13 residues. The CDR3 nucleotides read TGTGCCAGCAGCCGGGACAGGGCATACGAGCAGTACTTC. Its translation is CASSRDRAYEQYF.

The rearrangement joins TRBV13 to TRBJ2-7, with TRBD1 as a possible D gene (5 bases). Between the trimmed V and J ends, which lost 0 bases and 5 bases, there was a span of 14 bases. Looked up from germline, CDR1 is PRHDT and CDR2 is FYEKMQ (reference sequence). The CDR3 runs 15 residues. The CDR3, as DNA: TGTGCCAGCAGCTTAGGCCTTAGGGGTTCCCACGAGCAGTACTTC. This gives the protein CASSLGLRGSHEQYF.

The chain joins TRBV30 to TRBJ2-2; D not resolved. Germline CDR1 GTSNPN, CDR2 SVGIG (reference sequence). The CDR3 length is 13 residues. V gave up 0 bases and J gave up 4 bases, with 6 bases separating them. CDR3 sequence reads: CAWSVWLTGELFF. The CDR3, as DNA: TGTGCCTGGAGTGTATGGCTCACCGGGGAGCTGTTTTTT.

This clone has a handful of counts. V gene TRBV24-1 combines with J gene TRBJ2-2; 7 bases fit TRBD1. V was pared by 7 bases and J by 0 bases, with 1 base of the junction left unmatched. Germline CDR1 is KGHDR and CDR2 is SFDVKD. The CDR3 has 14 residues. The CDR3 DNA reads TGTGCCACCAGAGGGGGCTCGAACACCGGGGAGCTGTTTTTT. Protein: CATRGGSNTGELFF.